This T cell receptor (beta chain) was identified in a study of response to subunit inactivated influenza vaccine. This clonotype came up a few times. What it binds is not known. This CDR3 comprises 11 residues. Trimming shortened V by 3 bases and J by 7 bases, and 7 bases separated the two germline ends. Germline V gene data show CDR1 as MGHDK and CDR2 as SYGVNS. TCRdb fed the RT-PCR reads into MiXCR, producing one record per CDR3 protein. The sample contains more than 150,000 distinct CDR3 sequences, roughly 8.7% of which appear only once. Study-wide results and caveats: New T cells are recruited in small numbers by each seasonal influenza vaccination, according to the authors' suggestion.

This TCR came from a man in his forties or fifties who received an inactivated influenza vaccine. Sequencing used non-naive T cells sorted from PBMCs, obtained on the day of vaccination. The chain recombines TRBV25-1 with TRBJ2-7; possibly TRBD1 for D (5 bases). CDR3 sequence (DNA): TGTGCCAGCAGTGAGGGGCGGGAGCAGTACTTC. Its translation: CASSEGREQYF.